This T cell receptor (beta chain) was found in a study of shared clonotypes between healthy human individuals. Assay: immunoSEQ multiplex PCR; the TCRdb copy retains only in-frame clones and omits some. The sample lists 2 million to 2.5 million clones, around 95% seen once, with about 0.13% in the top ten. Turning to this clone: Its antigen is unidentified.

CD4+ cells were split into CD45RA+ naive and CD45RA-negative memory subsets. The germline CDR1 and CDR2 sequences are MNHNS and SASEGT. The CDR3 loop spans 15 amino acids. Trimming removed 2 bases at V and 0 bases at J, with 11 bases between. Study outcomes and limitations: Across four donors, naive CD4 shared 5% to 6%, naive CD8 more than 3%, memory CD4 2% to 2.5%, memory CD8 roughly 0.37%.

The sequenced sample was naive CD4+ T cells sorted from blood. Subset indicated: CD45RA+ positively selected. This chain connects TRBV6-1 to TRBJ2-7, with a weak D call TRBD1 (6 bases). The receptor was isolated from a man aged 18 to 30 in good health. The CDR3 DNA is TGTGCCAGCAGTGAATGGACAGTGAGCTCCTACGAGCAGTACTTC. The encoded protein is CASSEWTVSSYEQYF.